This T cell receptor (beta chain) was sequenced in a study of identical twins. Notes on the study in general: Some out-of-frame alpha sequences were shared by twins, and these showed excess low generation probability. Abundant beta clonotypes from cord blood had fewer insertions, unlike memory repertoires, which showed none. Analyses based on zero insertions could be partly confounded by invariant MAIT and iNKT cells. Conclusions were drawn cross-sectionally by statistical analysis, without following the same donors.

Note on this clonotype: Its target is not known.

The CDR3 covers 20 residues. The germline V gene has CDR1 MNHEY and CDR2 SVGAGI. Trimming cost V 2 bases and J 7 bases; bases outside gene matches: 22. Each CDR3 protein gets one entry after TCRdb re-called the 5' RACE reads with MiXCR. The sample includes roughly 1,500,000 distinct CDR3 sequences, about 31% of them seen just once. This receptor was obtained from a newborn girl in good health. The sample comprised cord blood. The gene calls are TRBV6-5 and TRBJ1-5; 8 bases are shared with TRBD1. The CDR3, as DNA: TGTGCCAGCAGTTACCCCCAGGACAGGGCTCTGCCTATAGCATGGCAGCCCCAGCATTTT. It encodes CASSYPQDRALPIAWQPQHF.